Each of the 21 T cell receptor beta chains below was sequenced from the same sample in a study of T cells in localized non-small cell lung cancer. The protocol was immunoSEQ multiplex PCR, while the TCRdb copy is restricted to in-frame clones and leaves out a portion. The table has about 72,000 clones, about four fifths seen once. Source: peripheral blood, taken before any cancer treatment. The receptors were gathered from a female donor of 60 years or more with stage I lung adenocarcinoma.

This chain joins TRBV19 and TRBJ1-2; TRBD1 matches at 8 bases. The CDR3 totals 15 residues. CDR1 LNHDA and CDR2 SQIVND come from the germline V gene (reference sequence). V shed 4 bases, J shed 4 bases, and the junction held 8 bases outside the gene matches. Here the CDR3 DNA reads TGTGCCAGTAGTACCGGACAGGGAGGGGTCTATGGCTACACCTTC. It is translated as CASSTGQGGVYGYTF.

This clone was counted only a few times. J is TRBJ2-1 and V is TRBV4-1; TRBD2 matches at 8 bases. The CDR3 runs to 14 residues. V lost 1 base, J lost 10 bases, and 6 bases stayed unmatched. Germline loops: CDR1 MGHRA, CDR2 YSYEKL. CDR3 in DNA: TGCGCCAGCAGCCAAGCCGGGACTAGAAGAGAGCAGTTCTTC. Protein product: CASSQAGTRREQFF.

CDR3 residues: CASSRQTGGSETQYF. CDR3 nucleotide sequence: TGTGCCAGCAGTCGACAGACAGGGGGAAGTGAGACCCAGTACTTC. J is TRBJ2-5 and V is TRBV27, with TRBD1 matching over 9 bases. The V segment lost 5 bases and the J segment 5 bases; nucleotides outside the gene matches: 9. CDR1 and CDR2 from the germline V gene are MNHEY and SMNVEV (reference sequence). The CDR3 has 15 residues.

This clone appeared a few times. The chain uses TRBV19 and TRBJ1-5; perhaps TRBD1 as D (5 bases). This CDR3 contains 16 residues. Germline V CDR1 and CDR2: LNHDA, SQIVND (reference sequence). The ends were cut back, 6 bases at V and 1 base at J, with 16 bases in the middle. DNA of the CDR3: TGTGCCAGTAGGAGGTATGACAGTATAAGCAATCAGCCCCAGCATTTT. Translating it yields CASRRYDSISNQPQHF.

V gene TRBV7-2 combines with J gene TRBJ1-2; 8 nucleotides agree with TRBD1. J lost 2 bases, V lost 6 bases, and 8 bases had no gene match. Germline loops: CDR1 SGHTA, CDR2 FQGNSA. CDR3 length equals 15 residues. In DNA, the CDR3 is TGTGCCAGCAGTTCACGTCAGGGGGCAAACTATGGCTACACCTTC. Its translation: CASSSRQGANYGYTF.

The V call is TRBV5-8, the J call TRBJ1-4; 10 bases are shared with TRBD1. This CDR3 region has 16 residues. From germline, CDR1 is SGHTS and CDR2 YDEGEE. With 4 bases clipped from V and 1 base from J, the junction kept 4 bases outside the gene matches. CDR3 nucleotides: TGTGCCAGCAGCACGGACAGGGGGAGAACTAATGAAAAACTGTTTTTT. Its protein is CASSTDRGRTNEKLFF.

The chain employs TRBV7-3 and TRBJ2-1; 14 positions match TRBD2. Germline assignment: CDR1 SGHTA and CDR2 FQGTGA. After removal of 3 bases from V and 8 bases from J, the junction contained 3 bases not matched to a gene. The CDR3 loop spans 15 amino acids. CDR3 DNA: TGTGCCAGCAGCTTTGGGACTAGCGGGAGTGATGAGCAGTTCTTC. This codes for CASSFGTSGSDEQFF.

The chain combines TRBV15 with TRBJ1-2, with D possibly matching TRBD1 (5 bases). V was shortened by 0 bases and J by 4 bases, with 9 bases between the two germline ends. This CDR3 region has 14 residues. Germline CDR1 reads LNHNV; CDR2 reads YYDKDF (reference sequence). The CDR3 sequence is CATSRDGGSYGYTF. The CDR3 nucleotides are TGTGCCACCAGCAGAGATGGGGGGAGCTATGGCTACACCTTC.

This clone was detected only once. Here the CDR3 reads CASSLDLDRKSMNTEAFF. The CDR3 DNA is TGCGCCAGCAGCTTGGACCTAGACAGGAAAAGTATGAACACTGAAGCTTTCTTT. The V gene is TRBV5-1, the J gene TRBJ1-1; tentative D call: TRBD1 (6 bases). Germline CDR1 reads SGHRS; CDR2 reads YFSETQ. The CDR3 contains 18 residues. Trimming removed 0 bases at V and 0 bases at J, with 18 bases between. Supplemented by reference TRBV5-1 and TRBJ1-1, the full variable domain reads KAGVTQTPRYLIKTRGQQVTLSCSPISGHRSVSWYQQTPGQGLQFLFEYFSETQRNKGNFPGRFSGRQFSNSRSEMNVSTLELGDSALYLCASSLDLDRKSMNTEAFFGQGTRLTVV.

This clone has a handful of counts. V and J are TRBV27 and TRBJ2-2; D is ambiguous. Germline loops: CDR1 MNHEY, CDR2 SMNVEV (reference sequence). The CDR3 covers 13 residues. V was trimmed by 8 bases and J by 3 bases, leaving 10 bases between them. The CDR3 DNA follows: TGTGCCAGCCAGGACGGATACACCGGGGAGCTGTTTTTT. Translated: CASQDGYTGELFF.

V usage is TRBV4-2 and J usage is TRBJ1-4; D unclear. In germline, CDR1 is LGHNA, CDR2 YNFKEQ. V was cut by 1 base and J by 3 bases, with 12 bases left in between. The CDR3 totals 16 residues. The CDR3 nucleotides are TGTGCCAGCAGCCAAGTAACCCAGTCGGCTAATGAAAAACTGTTTTTT. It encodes CASSQVTQSANEKLFF.

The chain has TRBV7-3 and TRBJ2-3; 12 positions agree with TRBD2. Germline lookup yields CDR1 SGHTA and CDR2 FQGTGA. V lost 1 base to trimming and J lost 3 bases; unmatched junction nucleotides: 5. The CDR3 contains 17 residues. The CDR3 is CASSLNPSGGATDTQYF. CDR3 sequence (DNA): TGTGCCAGCAGCTTAAATCCTAGCGGGGGGGCGACAGATACGCAGTATTTT.

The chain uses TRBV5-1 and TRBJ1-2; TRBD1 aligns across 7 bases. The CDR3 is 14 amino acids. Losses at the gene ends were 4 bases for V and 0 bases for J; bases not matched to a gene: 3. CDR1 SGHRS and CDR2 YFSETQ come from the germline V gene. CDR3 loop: CASSPGQTNYGYTF. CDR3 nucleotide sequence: TGCGCCAGCAGCCCGGGACAGACTAACTATGGCTACACCTTC.

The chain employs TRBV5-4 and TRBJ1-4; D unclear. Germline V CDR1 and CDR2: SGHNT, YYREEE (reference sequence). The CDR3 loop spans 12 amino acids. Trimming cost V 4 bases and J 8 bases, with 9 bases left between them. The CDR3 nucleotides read TGTGCCAGCAGCATAGGAAGAGAAAAACTGTTTTTT. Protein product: CASSIGREKLFF.

The CDR3 bases are TGTGCCAGCAACGACAAATACCTCACAGGGGGAAGGGCTGGCTACACCTTC. Its protein product is CASNDKYLTGGRAGYTF. The rearrangement uses TRBV5-4 and TRBJ1-2; 8 bases align to TRBD1. V dropped 6 bases and J dropped 7; count of bases not matched to a gene: 20. The CDR3 totals 17 residues. The germline V gene has CDR1 SGHNT and CDR2 YYREEE (reference sequence).

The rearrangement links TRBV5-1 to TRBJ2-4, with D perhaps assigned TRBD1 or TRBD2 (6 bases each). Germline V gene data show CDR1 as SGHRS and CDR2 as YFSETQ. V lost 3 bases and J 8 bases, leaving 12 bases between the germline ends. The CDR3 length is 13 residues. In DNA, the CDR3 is TGCGCCAGCAGCTCGGGGGCAGGGGACATTCAGTACTTC. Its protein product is CASSSGAGDIQYF.

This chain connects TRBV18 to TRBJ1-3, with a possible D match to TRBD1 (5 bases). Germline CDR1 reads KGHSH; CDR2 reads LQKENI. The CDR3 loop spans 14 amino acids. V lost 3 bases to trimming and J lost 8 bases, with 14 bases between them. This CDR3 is CASSPRQGIDTIYF. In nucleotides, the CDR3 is TGTGCCAGCTCACCGAGGCAGGGAATTGACACCATATATTTT. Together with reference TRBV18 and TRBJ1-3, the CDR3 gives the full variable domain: NAGVMQNPRHLVRRRGQEARLRCSPMKGHSHVYWYRQLPEEGLKFMVYLQKENIIDESGMPKERFSAEFPKEGPSILRIQQVVRGDSAAYFCASSPRQGIDTIYFGEGSWLTVV.

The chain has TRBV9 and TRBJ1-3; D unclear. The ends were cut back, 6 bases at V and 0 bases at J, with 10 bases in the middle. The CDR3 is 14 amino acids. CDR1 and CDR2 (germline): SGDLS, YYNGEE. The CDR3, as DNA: TGTGCCAGCACCCGAACAGTCTCTGGAAACACCATATATTTT. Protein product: CASTRTVSGNTIYF.

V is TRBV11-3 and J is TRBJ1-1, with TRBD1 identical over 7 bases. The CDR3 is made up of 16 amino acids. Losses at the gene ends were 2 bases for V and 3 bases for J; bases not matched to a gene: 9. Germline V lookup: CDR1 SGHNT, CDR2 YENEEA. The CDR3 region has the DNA TGTGCCAGCAGCTTAAGAGGGGGCGCTTTGTACACTGAAGCTTTCTTT. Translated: CASSLRGGALYTEAFF.

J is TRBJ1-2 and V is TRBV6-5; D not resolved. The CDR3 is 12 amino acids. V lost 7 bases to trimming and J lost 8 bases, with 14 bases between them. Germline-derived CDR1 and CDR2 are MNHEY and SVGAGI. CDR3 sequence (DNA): TGTGCCAGCACCGACGCGTTAAAGGGCTACACCTTC. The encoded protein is CASTDALKGYTF.

CDR3 amino acids: CASSPDGSGYGYTF. CDR3 nucleotide sequence: TGTGCCAGCAGCCCGGATGGCTCCGGCTATGGCTACACCTTC. V is TRBV5-4 and J is TRBJ1-2; D remains ambiguous. The CDR3 length is 14 residues. Germline CDR1 SGHNT, CDR2 YYREEE (reference sequence). The V end lost 4 bases, the J end lost 4 bases, and 14 bases lay between the germline ends.